The T cell receptor (beta chain) under discussion was sequenced for a study of blood T cells in healthy people across ages. Germline values: CDR1 PRHDT, CDR2 FYEKMQ (reference sequence). This CDR3 is 19 amino acids long. V lost 2 bases, J lost 1 base, and 13 bases stayed unmatched. The use of a sample-barcoded 5' primer and a J-beta primer mix characterized a second PCR of about 7 to 12 cycles. TCRdb fed the 5' RACE reads into MiXCR, producing one record per CDR3 protein. The sample lists about 1.1 million distinct CDR3 sequences, 35% to 40% occurring once. The sample consisted of blood. The receptor was derived from a man aged 18-30 years in good health. The genes are TRBV13 and TRBJ2-3, with TRBD2 identical over 9 bases. The CDR3 sequence: CASSLNIGGGAFRTDTQYF. CDR3 DNA sequence: TGTGCCAGCAGCTTAAACATTGGCGGGGGGGCCTTCCGCACAGATACGCAGTATTTT.